The 7 T cell receptor beta chains below were found in one sample sequenced in a study of blood T cell repertoires in COVID-19. The method was immunoSEQ multiplex PCR; TCRdb's version includes in-frame clones alone and lacks a portion of them. The data hold under 9,000 clones, with 70% to 90% observed a single time. The specimen was peripheral blood. Receptors originate from a human donor with active COVID-19. The donor label of this sample is uncertain.

This clone was seen a handful of times. The chain carries TRBV9 and TRBJ2-1, with TRBD1 identical over 7 bases. The CDR3 sequence is 15 residues long. V was pared by 3 bases and J by 2 bases, with 5 bases of the junction left unmatched. Germline CDR1 reads SGDLS; CDR2 reads YYNGEE. The CDR3 nucleotides read TGTGCCAGCAGCGACCGGGACAGCCCCTACAATGAGCAGTTCTTC. Protein: CASSDRDSPYNEQFF.

J is TRBJ1-1 and V is TRBV2; 10 bases line up with TRBD1. Germline CDR1 and CDR2: SNHLY and FYNNEI. V dropped 7 bases and J dropped 6; count of bases not matched to a gene: 14. The length of the CDR3 is 16 residues. CDR3 amino acids: CASIRRGQGLIAEAFF. DNA of the CDR3: TGTGCCAGCATCAGAAGGGGACAGGGGTTGATAGCTGAAGCTTTCTTT.

The gene calls are TRBV7-2 and TRBJ2-1, with a possible D match to TRBD1 (6 bases). Germline CDR1 reads SGHTA; CDR2 reads FQGNSA. This CDR3 has 17 amino acids. V was pared by 5 bases and J by 2 bases, with 19 bases between. CDR3 in DNA: TGTGCCAGCAGCCCGACTTCGTTAAGGACAGCCTACAATGAGCAGTTCTTC. This sequence encodes CASSPTSLRTAYNEQFF.

The rearrangement uses TRBV5-4 and TRBJ2-7; 8 positions agree with TRBD2. Losses at the gene ends were 4 bases for V and 0 bases for J; bases not matched to a gene: 3. The CDR3 extends over 14 amino acids. CDR1 and CDR2 from the germline V gene are SGHNT and YYREEE (reference sequence). The CDR3 loop reads CASSVTSGSYEQYF. The CDR3 DNA follows: TGTGCCAGCAGCGTAACTAGCGGCTCCTACGAGCAGTACTTC.

This clone appeared a single time. The genes are TRBV18 and TRBJ1-2; TRBD1 might be the D (5 bases). CDR1 is KGHSH and CDR2 is LQKENI in the germline V gene. The CDR3 consists of 15 residues. V lost 3 bases, J lost 4 bases, and 15 bases lay in between. The CDR3 region has the DNA TGTGCCAGCTCACCGGACGCAGGGATGGTCTATGGCTACACCTTC. Translation: CASSPDAGMVYGYTF.

This chain joins TRBV5-6 and TRBJ1-1; tentatively, D is TRBD1 (6 bases). From germline, CDR1 is SGHDT and CDR2 YYEEEE. With 4 bases removed from V and 1 base from J, the gap between germline ends came to 11 bases. The CDR3 loop spans 14 amino acids. For the CDR3, the DNA is TGTGCCAGCAGCAAAGGACAGCCGAACACTGAAGCTTTCTTT. It yields the protein CASSKGQPNTEAFF.

The chain joins TRBV5-1 to TRBJ2-7; 10 bases are shared with TRBD1. Losses at the gene ends were 4 bases for V and 3 bases for J; bases not matched to a gene: 1. Germline V CDR1 and CDR2: SGHRS, YFSETQ. The CDR3 has 13 residues. As DNA, the CDR3 is TGCGCCAGCAGCGGGGACAGGGGCTACGAGCAGTACTTC. It specifies CASSGDRGYEQYF.